What follows are 25 T cell receptor beta chains derived from one specimen sequenced in a study of T cell repertoires in cytomegalovirus infection. Which antigens these TCRs recognize remains unknown. Using its own MiXCR run on the reads, TCRdb lists one record per CDR3 protein. The sample comprises about 68,000 distinct CDR3 sequences, approximately 24% of which are singletons, and under 85% rests with the top ten. The sequenced material came from PBMCs, sequenced either directly or after in vitro stimulation (not recorded which). The receptor source for this set is a human donor in good health (CMV status not recorded). Some clones in this sample may be carry-over from other donors' samples.

V usage is TRBV6-5 and J usage is TRBJ2-3; TRBD2 aligns across 15 bases. CDR3 length: 16 amino acids. V shed 5 bases, J shed 4 bases, and the junction held 4 bases outside the gene matches. Per the germline V gene, CDR1 is MNHEY and CDR2 is SVGAGI. CDR3 in amino acids: CASSRGLAGGPDTQYF. DNA for the CDR3: TGTGCCAGCAGTAGGGGACTAGCGGGAGGTCCAGATACGCAGTATTTT.

The chain has TRBV12-5 and TRBJ1-1; the match to TRBD1 covers 7 bases. The CDR3 extends over 13 amino acids. After removal of 5 bases from V and 1 base from J, the junction contained 1 base not matched to a gene. The germline gives CDR1 LGHNT, CDR2 FRNRAP. The CDR3 sequence is CASGRTGNTEAFF. CDR3 DNA sequence: TGTGCTAGTGGTCGGACAGGGAACACTGAAGCTTTCTTT.

This clonotype was recorded at least ten times. The chain recombines TRBV7-2 with TRBJ1-1, with 8 bases aligning to TRBD1. This CDR3 spans 13 amino acids. The germline gives CDR1 SGHTA, CDR2 FQGNSA. V lost 5 bases and J lost 4; bases outside the gene matches: 3. CDR3 sequence (DNA): TGTGCCAGCAGCCGCCAGGGGGCCACTGAAGCTTTCTTT. Its translation is CASSRQGATEAFF.

The table lists this clonotype with many counts. The chain couples TRBV12-3 or TRBV12-4 to TRBJ2-1; 13 nucleotides line up with TRBD2. The CDR3 is made up of 18 amino acids. V dropped 3 bases and J dropped 0; count of bases not matched to a gene: 5. The CDR3 loop is CASSFVLAGGSSYNEQFF. Written as DNA, the CDR3 is TGTGCCAGCAGTTTCGTACTAGCGGGAGGGTCCTCCTACAATGAGCAGTTCTTC.

This clonotype was found a few times. The J gene is TRBJ1-1, the V gene TRBV10-3; D remains ambiguous. There are 14 residues in the CDR3. Germline lookup yields CDR1 ENHRY and CDR2 SYGVKD. Between the trimmed V and J ends, which lost 2 bases and 1 base, there was a span of 8 bases. The CDR3 protein is CAISETDGNTEAFF. CDR3 nucleotides: TGTGCCATCAGTGAGACTGACGGGAACACTGAAGCTTTCTTT.

This clonotype turned up a few times. V usage is TRBV20-1 and J usage is TRBJ2-5, with TRBD2 matching 12 bases. CDR3 length: 14 residues. Germline values: CDR1 DFQATT, CDR2 SNEGSKA (reference sequence). The V segment lost 1 base and the J segment 3 bases; nucleotides outside the gene matches: 0. Written as DNA, the CDR3 is TGCAGTGCTAGAGCTAGCGGGAGGGAAGAGACCCAGTACTTC. Translated, it gives CSARASGREETQYF.

This clonotype has a handful of counts. The chain joins TRBV7-2 to TRBJ1-2; D is unresolved. V lost 2 bases and J lost 4, with 5 bases in between. The germline V gene encodes CDR1 SGHTA and CDR2 FQGNSA. The CDR3 is 12 amino acids. In DNA, the CDR3 is TGTGCCAGCAGCTTACGGGCCTATGGCTACACCTTC. Translating gives CASSLRAYGYTF. The full variable domain, in which reference TRBV7-2 and TRBJ1-2 provide the parts outside the CDR3, is GAGVSQSPSNKVTEKGKDVELRCDPISGHTALYWYRQSLGQGLEFLIYFQGNSAPDKSGLPSDRFSAERTGGSVSTLTIQRTQQEDSAVYLCASSLRAYGYTFGSGTRLTVV.

This clonotype was observed a few times. This sequence joins TRBV6-6 and TRBJ2-7; D gene uncertain. Trimming stripped 4 bases from V and 4 bases from J, with 11 bases between. CDR1 MNHNY and CDR2 SVGAGI come from the germline V gene (reference sequence). This CDR3 is 13 amino acids long. The CDR3 sequence: CASSLLEEYEQYF. The DNA for the CDR3 is TGTGCCAGCAGTTTGCTAGAGGAGTACGAGCAGTACTTC.

The chain couples TRBV14 to TRBJ2-3; TRBD2 aligns across 15 bases. V was clipped by 5 bases and J by 6 bases; unmatched bases: 6. In germline, CDR1 is SGHDN, CDR2 FVKESK. This CDR3 is built from 16 residues. CDR3 sequence: CASSWTSGRAQDTQYF. The DNA for the CDR3 is TGTGCCAGCAGCTGGACTAGCGGGAGGGCCCAGGATACGCAGTATTTT.

The CDR3 DNA sequence: TGTGCCAGCAGCTTAGGCCACAGAGGGCCCCGCACAGATACGCAGTATTTT. Protein sequence: CASSLGHRGPRTDTQYF. The chain carries TRBV7-9 and TRBJ2-3, with a tentative D call TRBD2 (5 bases). Germline V gene lookup returns CDR1 SEHNR and CDR2 FQNEAQ (reference sequence). This CDR3 region has 17 residues. V shed 1 base and J shed 1 base, with 15 bases lying between them.

This chain uses TRBV25-1 with TRBJ2-7; TRBD1 agrees at 8 bases. Germline lookup yields CDR1 MGHDK and CDR2 SYGVNS. The CDR3 extends over 13 amino acids. With V trimmed by 6 bases and J by 3 bases, 4 bases remained unmatched. This CDR3 reads CASSGQGYYEQYF. CDR3 bases: TGTGCCAGCAGCGGACAGGGATACTACGAGCAGTACTTC.

This clonotype was seen a few times. This rearrangement joins TRBV19 to TRBJ2-5, with 7 positions matching TRBD2. After removal of 5 bases from V and 4 bases from J, the junction contained 4 bases not matched to a gene. Germline CDR1 and CDR2: LNHDA and SQIVND (reference sequence). The CDR3 sequence is 13 residues long. CDR3 protein: CASSDGRRETQYF. DNA of the CDR3: TGTGCCAGTAGTGACGGGAGGCGAGAGACCCAGTACTTC.

This clonotype appeared a few times. This chain links TRBV12-3 or TRBV12-4 with TRBJ2-3; maybe TRBD1 (6 bases). The CDR3 runs 14 residues. Trimming removed 7 bases from V and 1 base from J, with 12 bases in between. CDR3 amino acids: CASTETGRTDTQYF. DNA for the CDR3: TGTGCCAGCACAGAGACAGGTCGCACAGATACGCAGTATTTT.

The sample holds a few counts of this clonotype. CDR3 in DNA: TGTGCCAGCAGCTTAGTTAGCGGGAGTACCGGGGAGCTGTTTTTT. Amino acid sequence: CASSLVSGSTGELFF. The chain carries TRBV7-2 and TRBJ2-2; 9 bases are a match to TRBD2. Germline V CDR1 and CDR2: SGHTA, FQGNSA. The ends lost 1 base at V and 5 bases at J; junction bases unmatched: 2. This CDR3 spans 15 amino acids.

This clonotype was observed a few times. The genes are TRBV19 and TRBJ2-3; 7 bases align to TRBD2. The germline V gene has CDR1 LNHDA and CDR2 SQIVND (reference sequence). V was pared by 11 bases and J by 0 bases, with 14 bases of the junction left unmatched. The CDR3 loop spans 16 amino acids. The CDR3 here is CASNTLGGSSTDTQYF. CDR3 sequence (DNA): TGTGCCTCGAACACCCTTGGCGGGAGCAGCACAGATACGCAGTATTTT.

The rearrangement uses TRBV7-2 and TRBJ2-5; 10 nucleotides agree with TRBD2. V shed 2 bases, J shed 0 bases, and the junction held 3 bases outside the gene matches. CDR1 and CDR2 from the germline V gene are SGHTA and FQGNSA. This CDR3 region has 16 residues. The CDR3 region is CASSLISGRDQETQYF. The CDR3 region has the DNA TGTGCCAGCAGCTTAATAAGCGGGAGGGACCAAGAGACCCAGTACTTC.

This clonotype was picked up a small number of times. This chain links TRBV11-3 with TRBJ1-6, with 8 bases that match TRBD1. This CDR3 is built from 16 residues. Trimming removed 4 bases from V and 15 bases from J; junction bases left unmatched: 17. The germline CDR1 and CDR2 sequences are SGHNT and YENEEA. CDR3 protein: CASSSKGQGRKNHLHF. As DNA, the CDR3 is TGTGCCAGCAGCTCGAAAGGACAGGGACGTAAAAATCACCTCCACTTT.

About this clonotype itself: One base away lies a much larger clone, so this may be a sequencing read error. This chain links TRBV6-9 with TRBJ1-2; D perhaps matches TRBD1 (5 bases). CDR3 length: 17 amino acids. From germline, CDR1 is MNHGY and CDR2 SVAAGI. The V end lost 4 bases, the J end lost 4 bases, and 22 bases lay between the germline ends. This chain's CDR3 is CASSCSPRGGDRYGYTF. CDR3 coding DNA: TGTGCCAGCAGTTGCTCCCCCCGGGGGGGGGACCGCTATGGCTACACCTTC.

This clonotype appeared many times. This chain connects TRBV19 to TRBJ1-1, with unresolved D. This CDR3 has 14 amino acids. The V and J ends lost 5 bases and 1 base respectively, with 11 bases between them. The germline V gene encodes CDR1 LNHDA and CDR2 SQIVND (reference sequence). As DNA, the CDR3 is TGTGCCAGTAGTGGCTACCCAGGGAACACTGAAGCTTTCTTT. Encoded protein: CASSGYPGNTEAFF.

This rearrangement joins TRBV15 to TRBJ2-1; 10 positions match TRBD2. Germline V gene lookup returns CDR1 LNHNV and CDR2 YYDKDF (reference sequence). The length of the CDR3 is 18 residues. With V trimmed by 1 base and J by 5 bases, 11 bases remained unmatched. The CDR3 DNA sequence: TGTGCCACCAGCAGAGGATTAATACGGACTAGCGGAAACAATGAGCAGTTCTTC. Its translation: CATSRGLIRTSGNNEQFF. Full variable domain (remainder filled in from reference TRBV15 and TRBJ2-1): DAMVIQNPRYQVTQFGKPVTLSCSQTLNHNVMYWYQQKSSQAPKLLFHYYDKDFNNEADTPDNFQSRRPNTSFCFLDIRSPGLGDTAMYLCATSRGLIRTSGNNEQFFGPGTRLTVL.

In this sample, this clonotype turned up a few times. This sequence joins TRBV19 and TRBJ2-1, with TRBD2 identical over 10 bases. The CDR3 covers 18 residues. The trim removed 2 bases at V and 3 bases at J, leaving 10 bases unmatched. The germline V gene encodes CDR1 LNHDA and CDR2 SQIVND (reference sequence). The CDR3 loop is CASSIKAGGTPFYNEQFF. The CDR3 region has the DNA TGTGCCAGTAGTATAAAAGCGGGAGGGACCCCTTTCTACAATGAGCAGTTCTTC.

This CDR3 reads CSARDPRGSTDTQYF. The CDR3 region has the DNA TGCAGTGCTAGAGATCCCCGCGGGAGCACAGATACGCAGTATTTT. The chain is built from TRBV20-1 and TRBJ2-3, with TRBD2 as a possible D gene (5 bases). The CDR3 spans 15 residues. CDR1 and CDR2 from the germline V gene are DFQATT and SNEGSKA (reference sequence). V gave up 0 bases and J gave up 0 bases, with 10 bases separating them.

This chain connects TRBV15 to TRBJ2-7; D is possibly TRBD2 (5 bases). V shed 0 bases and J shed 3 bases, with 9 bases lying between them. Germline CDR1 reads LNHNV; CDR2 reads YYDKDF (reference sequence). The CDR3 extends over 14 amino acids. CDR3 protein: CATSRDPSSYEQYV. CDR3 bases: TGTGCCACCAGCAGAGATCCTAGCAGCTACGAGCAGTACGTC.

Only a few counts were recorded for this clonotype. The gene calls are TRBV12-5 and TRBJ1-1; TRBD1 matches 7 bases. With 4 bases clipped from V and 1 base from J, the junction kept 6 bases outside the gene matches. The CDR3 is 15 amino acids. The germline V gene has CDR1 LGHNT and CDR2 FRNRAP. The CDR3 bases are TGTGCTAGTGGTTCCCCAGGGGGGCCGAACACTGAAGCTTTCTTT. Residues: CASGSPGGPNTEAFF.

The rearrangement uses TRBV10-1 and TRBJ1-5; 8 nucleotides align to TRBD1. This CDR3 is built from 15 residues. From germline, CDR1 is WNHNN and CDR2 SYGVQD (reference sequence). Trimming cost V 4 bases and J 4 bases; bases outside gene matches: 6. CDR3 coding DNA: TGCGCCAGCAGTGCCGGGACAGGTTTGAATCAGCCCCAGCATTTT. Residues: CASSAGTGLNQPQHF.